The TCR beta chain under discussion was sequenced for a study of T cells in Graves' hyperthyroidism and ophthalmopathy. The CDR3 spans 16 residues. Trimming stripped 4 bases from V and 1 base from J, with 16 bases between. The germline gives CDR1 SGHAT, CDR2 FQNNGV. It was uncontrolled infection, other autoimmune disease, pregnancy or lactation that excluded patients. Points from the study as a whole: Most thyroid clonotypes expanded above 0.001 appeared in blood too. Separation of ophthalmopathy from stable hyperthyroidism was achieved by a 13 V-J model. Model-based prediction identified ophthalmopathy a median 6.5 months prior to its onset.

RNA transcripts served as the template for amplifying TCR beta CDR3 regions. The TCR CDR3 was amplified in a first-round RT-PCR using the HTBI primer set. Using its own MiXCR run on the multiplex PCR reads, TCRdb lists one record per CDR3 protein. This repertoire shows 480,000 or so distinct CDR3 sequences, over 35% found once; its top ten account for about two fifths. This clonotype was seen only once. Its antigen is not identified. The V call is TRBV11-2, the J call TRBJ1-1, with D maybe TRBD1 (5 bases). This receptor was identified in an adult woman with Graves' disease, either hyperthyroidism or ophthalmopathy (not recorded which). Sequencing was carried out using peripheral blood or thyroid tissue (not recorded which). In DNA, the CDR3 is TGTGCCAGCAGCTCCAGACATGCGACAGAGAACACTGAAGCTTTCTTT. It encodes CASSSRHATENTEAFF.